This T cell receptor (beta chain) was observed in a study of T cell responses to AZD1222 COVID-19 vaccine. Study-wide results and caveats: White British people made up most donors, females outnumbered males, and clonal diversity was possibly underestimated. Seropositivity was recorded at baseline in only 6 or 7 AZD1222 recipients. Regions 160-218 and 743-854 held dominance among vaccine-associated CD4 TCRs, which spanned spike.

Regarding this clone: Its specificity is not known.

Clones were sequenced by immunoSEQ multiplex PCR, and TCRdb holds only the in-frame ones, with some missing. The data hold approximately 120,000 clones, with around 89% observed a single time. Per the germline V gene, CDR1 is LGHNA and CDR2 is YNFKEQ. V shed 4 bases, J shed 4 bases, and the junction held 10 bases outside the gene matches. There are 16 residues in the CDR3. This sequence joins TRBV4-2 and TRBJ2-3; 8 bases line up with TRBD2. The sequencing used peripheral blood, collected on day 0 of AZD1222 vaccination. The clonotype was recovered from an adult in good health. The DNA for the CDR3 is TGTGCCAGCAGCCCTTCCGGGGGGGGGCCCCCAGATACGCAGTATTTT. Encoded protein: CASSPSGGGPPDTQYF.